This TCR beta chain came from a study of T cells in Graves' hyperthyroidism and ophthalmopathy. This clonotype was seen more than once but under ten times. Its antigen remains unidentified. Findings and caveats of the study: The majority of expanded thyroid clonotypes above 0.001 also appeared in blood.

Regions amplified from RNA transcripts were the TCR beta CDR3 regions. First-round RT-PCR with HTBI primers amplified the TCR CDR3 region. TCRdb independently ran MiXCR on the multiplex PCR reads; one entry per CDR3 protein. Among about 210,000 distinct CDR3 sequences listed, 17% were seen once. Stable disease denoted Graves' hyperthyroidism without ophthalmopathy progression within 18 months. The PBMCs studied were ones that came from 10 ml fresh peripheral blood. The clonotype originates from a man aged 45-65 years with Graves' hyperthyroidism. Sequencing was carried out using blood.

CDR3 DNA: TGTGCCAGCACCCGTACGCCCATACCTCCCCCGGGACTAGCGGGAGGAAAGGGGACCGGGGAGCTGTTTTTT. Protein: CASTRTPIPPPGLAGGKGTGELFF. V is TRBV6-1 and J is TRBJ2-2; TRBD2 agrees at 15 bases. Losses at the gene ends were 7 bases for V and 5 bases for J; bases not matched to a gene: 29. The V gene's germline CDR1 is MNHNS and CDR2 SASEGT. The CDR3 has 24 residues.